The rows below give T cell receptor beta chains drawn from one sample of a study of CD8+ T cells in alopecia areata. Sequencing was performed with immunoSEQ multiplex PCR; in TCRdb, only in-frame clones are kept and a portion is missing. The table has roughly 210,000 clones, less than 45% seen once. Sequenced here: CD4+ T cells sorted from blood, sampled at approximately week 36, from a patient treated with tofacitinib. Receptors were obtained from a human donor with alopecia areata. Both conserved end residues are part of each CDR3.

V	J	CDR3
TRBV6-6	TRBJ2-7	CASRRSRFYEQYF
TRBV4-3	TRBJ2-3	CASSQEAGGETDTQYF
TRBV6-6	TRBJ2-7	CASTLAGLASSYEQYF
TRBV28	TRBJ2-7	CASRTWSYEQYF
TRBV30	TRBJ2-1	CAWRGPGQGRNEQFF
TRBV29-1	TRBJ2-4	CSVGQGVGAKNIQYF
TRBV29-1	TRBJ2-1	CSVVTGTIYNEQFF
TRBV7-2	TRBJ2-7	CASSLRSGGESSYEQYF
TRBV29-1	TRBJ2-1	CSGRLGYNEQFF
TRBV7-8	TRBJ1-5	CASSLGQAGNQPQHF
TRBV29-1	TRBJ2-3	CSVAGQGLTDTQYF
TRBV2	TRBJ2-1	CASSVSSGSGNEQFF
TRBV30	TRBJ1-2	CAWSDIGAYGYTF
TRBV29-1	TRBJ2-7	CSVEGLADPREQYF
TRBV29-1	TRBJ1-1	CSVVRGTEAFF
TRBV7-2	TRBJ1-2	CASSQDSYGYTF
TRBV5-4	TRBJ2-7	CASSPEPDRRVEQYF
TRBV7-9	TRBJ2-7	CASSIAGGAYEQYF
TRBV28	TRBJ2-6	CASSPSGANVLTF
TRBV2	TRBJ2-7	CASSGTGRTYEQYF
TRBV7-2	TRBJ2-7	CASSRRGESGIYEQYF
TRBV7-2	TRBJ2-7	CASSPPTNYEQYF
TRBV29-1	TRBJ2-5	CSGKDRVYQETQYF
TRBV2	TRBJ2-3	CASSPGTSDTQYF
TRBV29-1	TRBJ2-1	CSVGGYNEQFF
TRBV14	TRBJ1-2	CASSQGRQDYGYTF
TRBV19	TRBJ2-7	CASSRDRTYEQYF
TRBV11-2	TRBJ2-3	CASSWASTDTQYF